This T cell receptor beta chain was sequenced in a study of blood T cell repertoires in COVID-19. Study in general: COVID-19 samples from acute and convalescent phases originated in the United States, Italy and Spain.

Assay used: immunoSEQ multiplex PCR; TCRdb lists only in-frame clones, some missing. This table has tens of thousands of clones, roughly nine tenths appearing once. The CDR3 sequence is 15 residues long. The trim removed 3 bases at V and 2 bases at J, leaving 6 bases unmatched. Germline V gene lookup returns CDR1 MDHEN and CDR2 SYDVKM. The chain is built from TRBV28 and TRBJ1-2; 7 nucleotides match TRBD1. The specimen was peripheral blood. The sequence was obtained from a man between 45 and 60 years old with active COVID-19. CDR3 nucleotide sequence: TGTGCCAGCAGTTTGCGGGACAGCTCCAACTATGGCTACACCTTC. Translating it yields CASSLRDSSNYGYTF.